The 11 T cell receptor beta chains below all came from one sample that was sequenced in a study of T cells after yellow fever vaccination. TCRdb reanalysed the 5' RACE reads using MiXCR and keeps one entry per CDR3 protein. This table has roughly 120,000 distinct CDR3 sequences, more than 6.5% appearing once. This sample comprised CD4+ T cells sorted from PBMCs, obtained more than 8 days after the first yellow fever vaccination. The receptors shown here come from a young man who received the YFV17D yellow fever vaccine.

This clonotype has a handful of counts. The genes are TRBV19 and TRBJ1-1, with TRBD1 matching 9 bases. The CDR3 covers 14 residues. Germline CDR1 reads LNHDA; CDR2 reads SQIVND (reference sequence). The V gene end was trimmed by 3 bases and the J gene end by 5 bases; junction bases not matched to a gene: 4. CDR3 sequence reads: CASSITGGWTEAFF. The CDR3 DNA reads TGTGCCAGTAGTATCACAGGGGGCTGGACTGAAGCTTTCTTT.

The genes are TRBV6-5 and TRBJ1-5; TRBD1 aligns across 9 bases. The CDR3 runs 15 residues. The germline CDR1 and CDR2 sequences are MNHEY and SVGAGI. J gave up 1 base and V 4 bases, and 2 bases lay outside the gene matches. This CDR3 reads CASSSGTGSNQPQHF. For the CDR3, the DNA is TGTGCCAGCAGTTCCGGGACAGGGAGCAATCAGCCCCAGCATTTT.

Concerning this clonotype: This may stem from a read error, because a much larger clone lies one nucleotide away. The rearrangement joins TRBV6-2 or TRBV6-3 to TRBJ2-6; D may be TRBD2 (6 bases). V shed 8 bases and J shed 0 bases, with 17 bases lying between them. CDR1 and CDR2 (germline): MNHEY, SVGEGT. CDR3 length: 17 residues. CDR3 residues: CASCFPGLRSGANVLTF. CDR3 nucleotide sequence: TGTGCCAGCTGTTTTCCGGGACTGCGCTCTGGGGCCAACGTCCTGACTTTC.

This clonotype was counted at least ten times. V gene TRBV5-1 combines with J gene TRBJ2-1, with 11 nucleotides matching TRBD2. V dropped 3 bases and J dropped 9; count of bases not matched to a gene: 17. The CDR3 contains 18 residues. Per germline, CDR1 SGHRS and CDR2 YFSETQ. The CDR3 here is CASSSSYVASGGLGEQFF. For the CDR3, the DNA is TGCGCCAGCAGCTCATCCTACGTCGCTAGCGGGGGGTTGGGTGAGCAGTTCTTC.

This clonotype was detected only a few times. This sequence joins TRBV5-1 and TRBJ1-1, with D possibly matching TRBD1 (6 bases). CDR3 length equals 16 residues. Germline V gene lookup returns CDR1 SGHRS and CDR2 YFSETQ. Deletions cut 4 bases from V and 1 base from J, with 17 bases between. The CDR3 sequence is CASSLGHRLENTEAFF. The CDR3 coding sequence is TGCGCCAGCAGCCTGGGACATCGTTTAGAGAACACTGAAGCTTTCTTT.

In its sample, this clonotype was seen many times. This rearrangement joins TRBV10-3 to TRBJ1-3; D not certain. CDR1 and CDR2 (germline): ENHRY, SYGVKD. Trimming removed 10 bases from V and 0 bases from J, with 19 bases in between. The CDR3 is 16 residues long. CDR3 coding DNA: TGTGCCACCTCGATGAAGAACCGTTACTCTGGAAACACCATATATTTT. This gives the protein CATSMKNRYSGNTIYF.

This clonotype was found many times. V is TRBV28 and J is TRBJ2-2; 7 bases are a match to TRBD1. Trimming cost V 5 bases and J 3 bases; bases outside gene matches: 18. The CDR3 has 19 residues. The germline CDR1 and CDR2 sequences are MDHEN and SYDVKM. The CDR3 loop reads CASSEIIPTGTAYTGELFF. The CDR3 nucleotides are TGTGCCAGCAGTGAAATAATTCCGACCGGGACAGCTTACACCGGGGAGCTGTTTTTT.

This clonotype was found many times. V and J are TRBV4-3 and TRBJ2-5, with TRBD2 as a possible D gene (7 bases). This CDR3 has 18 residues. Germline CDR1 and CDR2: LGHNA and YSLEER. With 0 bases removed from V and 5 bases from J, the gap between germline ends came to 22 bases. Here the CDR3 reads CASSQDRASSWGGETQYF. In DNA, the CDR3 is TGCGCCAGCAGCCAAGATAGGGCCAGCTCGTGGGGGGGCGAGACCCAGTACTTC.

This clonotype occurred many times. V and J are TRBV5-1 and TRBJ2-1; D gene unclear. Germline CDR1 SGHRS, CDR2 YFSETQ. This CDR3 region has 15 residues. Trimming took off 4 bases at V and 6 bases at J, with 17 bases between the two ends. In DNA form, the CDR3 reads TGCGCCAGCAGCACCAGATCCTGGCCGCTCAATGAGCAGTTCTTC. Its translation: CASSTRSWPLNEQFF.

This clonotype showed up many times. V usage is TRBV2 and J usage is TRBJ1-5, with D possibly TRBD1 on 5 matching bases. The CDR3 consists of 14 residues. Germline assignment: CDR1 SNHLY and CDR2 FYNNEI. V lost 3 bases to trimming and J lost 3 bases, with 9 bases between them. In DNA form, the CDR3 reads TGTGCCAGCAGTGATCGGGGGTACAATCAGCCCCAGCATTTT. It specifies CASSDRGYNQPQHF.

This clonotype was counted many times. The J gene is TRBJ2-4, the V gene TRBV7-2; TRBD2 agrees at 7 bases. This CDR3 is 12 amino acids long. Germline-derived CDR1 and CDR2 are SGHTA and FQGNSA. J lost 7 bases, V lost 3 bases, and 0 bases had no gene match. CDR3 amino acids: CASSLGGNIQYF. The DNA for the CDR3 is TGTGCCAGCAGCTTGGGAGGGAACATTCAGTACTTC.